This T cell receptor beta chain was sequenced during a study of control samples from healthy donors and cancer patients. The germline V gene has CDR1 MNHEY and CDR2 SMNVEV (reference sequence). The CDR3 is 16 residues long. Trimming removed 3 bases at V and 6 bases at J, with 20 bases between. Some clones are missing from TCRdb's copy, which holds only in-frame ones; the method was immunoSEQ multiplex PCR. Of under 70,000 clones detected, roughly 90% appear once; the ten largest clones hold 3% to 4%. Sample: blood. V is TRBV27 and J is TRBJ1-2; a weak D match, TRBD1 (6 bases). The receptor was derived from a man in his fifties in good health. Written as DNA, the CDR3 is TGTGCCAGCAGTTTTGATCAGACACAGGGAGAACATGGCTACACCTTC. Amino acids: CASSFDQTQGEHGYTF.